These T cell receptor beta chains were read from a single sample in a study of blood T cell repertoires in COVID-19. The method was immunoSEQ multiplex PCR; TCRdb's version includes in-frame clones alone and lacks a portion of them. Here the sample spans 200,000 to 300,000 clones, around nine tenths being singletons. The sample was PBMCs or T cells enriched from blood (not recorded which). Receptors originate from a woman aged 25 to 45 who had recovered from COVID-19. Both conserved end residues are part of each CDR3. The D gene is left open where the match is weak. Size is stated for part of the rows, as once, few or many counts, or as a class when the clone is expanded.

clone size: .
V gene: TRBV4-3
J gene: TRBJ2-2
D gene: .
CDR3 DNA: TGCGCCAGCAGCCAAGACATAGGAGCGAACACCGGGGAGCTGTTTTTT
CDR3 protein: CASSQDIGANTGELFF

clone size: .
V gene: TRBV5-4
J gene: TRBJ1-2
D gene: TRBD1
CDR3 DNA: TGTGCCAGCAACGGACAGGGGGTGGATGGCTACACCTTC
CDR3 protein: CASNGQGVDGYTF

clone size: .
V gene: TRBV27
J gene: TRBJ2-7
D gene: .
CDR3 DNA: TGTGCCAGCAGTCCCACCTGGGCAGGGAACCACTACGAGCAGTACTTC
CDR3 protein: CASSPTWAGNHYEQYF

clone size: .
V gene: TRBV5-4
J gene: TRBJ1-1
D gene: .
CDR3 DNA: TGTGCCAGCAGCCTAAAACAGCCGCCGAACACTGAAGCTTTCTTT
CDR3 protein: CASSLKQPPNTEAFF

clone size: .
V gene: TRBV19
J gene: TRBJ1-5
D gene: TRBD1
CDR3 DNA: TGTGCCAGTAGTATTGACAGGGCGAGCAATCAGCCCCAGCATTTT
CDR3 protein: CASSIDRASNQPQHF

clone size: once
V gene: TRBV6-2/TRBV6-3
J gene: TRBJ1-1
D gene: .
CDR3 DNA: TGTGCCAGCAGTCAGGGGTCTGAAGCTTTCTTT
CDR3 protein: CASSQGSEAFF

clone size: .
V gene: TRBV6-1
J gene: TRBJ2-7
D gene: TRBD2
CDR3 DNA: TGTGCCAGCAGTGACGCTGGACTAGCGGGGGGAAGCTCCTACGAGCAGTACTTC
CDR3 protein: CASSDAGLAGGSSYEQYF

clone size: .
V gene: TRBV25-1
J gene: TRBJ2-3
D gene: TRBD1
CDR3 DNA: TGTGCCAGCAGGGGAGTTGCGGACAGGGGCCCAGATACGCAGTATTTT
CDR3 protein: CASRGVADRGPDTQYF

clone size: .
V gene: TRBV6-2/TRBV6-3
J gene: TRBJ2-5
D gene: TRBD2
CDR3 DNA: TGTGCCAGCAGTTACGCGCGGGGGGGCTACGGGACCGAGACCCAGTACTTC
CDR3 protein: CASSYARGGYGTETQYF

clone size: .
V gene: TRBV7-2
J gene: TRBJ1-5
D gene: .
CDR3 DNA: TGTGCCAGCAGCTTTTCCAGATCTAATCAGCCCCAGCATTTT
CDR3 protein: CASSFSRSNQPQHF

clone size: once
V gene: TRBV27
J gene: TRBJ1-4
D gene: .
CDR3 DNA: TGTGCCAGCAGTTTATTCGGGGGAACTAATGAAAAACTGTTTTTT
CDR3 protein: CASSLFGGTNEKLFF

clone size: .
V gene: TRBV18
J gene: TRBJ1-5
D gene: .
CDR3 DNA: TGTGCCAGCTCACCCTCAGGGCCCGATCAGCCCCAGCATTTT
CDR3 protein: CASSPSGPDQPQHF

clone size: .
V gene: TRBV19
J gene: TRBJ1-5
D gene: TRBD1
CDR3 DNA: TGTGCCAGTAGTATAACAGGGGCCCGAGGCAATCAGCCCCAGCATTTT
CDR3 protein: CASSITGARGNQPQHF

clone size: .
V gene: TRBV7-2
J gene: TRBJ1-4
D gene: TRBD1
CDR3 DNA: TGTGCCAGCAGCTTAAGGACAGGGTATAATGAAAAACTGTTTTTT
CDR3 protein: CASSLRTGYNEKLFF

clone size: .
V gene: TRBV7-9
J gene: TRBJ1-1
D gene: TRBD1
CDR3 DNA: TGTGCCAGCAGCTTACAGGGGGCGAGGACTGAAGCTTTCTTT
CDR3 protein: CASSLQGARTEAFF

clone size: .
V gene: TRBV28
J gene: TRBJ1-2
D gene: .
CDR3 DNA: TGTGCCAGCAGTTTAACGGCGGATGGCTACACCTTC
CDR3 protein: CASSLTADGYTF

clone size: once
V gene: TRBV6-5
J gene: TRBJ1-1
D gene: TRBD1
CDR3 DNA: TGTGCCAGCAGTACAAACAGGGGAGCTTTCTTT
CDR3 protein: CASSTNRGAFF